Reported below is one T cell receptor beta chain. This sample stems from a study of T cell changes during pregnancy in multiple sclerosis. The data were produced by immunoSEQ multiplex PCR, yet TCRdb's version contains in-frame clones alone and is incomplete. Of 40,000 or so clones in the sample, 80% to 95% were seen once. The CDR3 consists of 16 residues. The germline V gene encodes CDR1 MDHEN and CDR2 SYDVKM. V was pared by 7 bases and J by 0 bases, with 18 bases between. This chain uses TRBV28 with TRBJ1-2; TRBD1 is a possible D gene (6 bases). The sequence came from a female donor in good health, enrolled as a control in a pregnancy study. This specimen was CD4+ T cells from peripheral blood mononuclear cells, taken after pregnancy. The CDR3 sequence: CASTSGGQKTNYGYTF. In DNA form, the CDR3 reads TGTGCCAGCACCTCCGGCGGACAGAAGACTAACTATGGCTACACCTTC.